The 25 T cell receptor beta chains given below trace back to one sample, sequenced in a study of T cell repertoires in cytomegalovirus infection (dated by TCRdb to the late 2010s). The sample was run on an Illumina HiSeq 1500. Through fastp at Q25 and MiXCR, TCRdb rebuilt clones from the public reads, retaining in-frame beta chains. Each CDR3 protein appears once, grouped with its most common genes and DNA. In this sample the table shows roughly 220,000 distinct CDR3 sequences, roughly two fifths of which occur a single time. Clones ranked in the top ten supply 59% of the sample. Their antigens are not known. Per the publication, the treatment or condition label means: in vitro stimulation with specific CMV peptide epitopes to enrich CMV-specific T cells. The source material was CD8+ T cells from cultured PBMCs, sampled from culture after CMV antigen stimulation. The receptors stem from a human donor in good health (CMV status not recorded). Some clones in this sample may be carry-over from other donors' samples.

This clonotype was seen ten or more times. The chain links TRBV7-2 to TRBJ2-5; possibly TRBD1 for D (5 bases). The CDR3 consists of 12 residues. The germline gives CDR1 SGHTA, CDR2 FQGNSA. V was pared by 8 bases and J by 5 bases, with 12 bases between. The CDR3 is CASETGRETQYF. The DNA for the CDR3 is TGTGCCAGCGAAACAGGTCGGGAGACCCAGTACTTC. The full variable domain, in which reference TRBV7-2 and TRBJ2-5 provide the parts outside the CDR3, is GAGVSQSPSNKVTEKGKDVELRCDPISGHTALYWYRQSLGQGLEFLIYFQGNSAPDKSGLPSDRFSAERTGGSVSTLTIQRTQQEDSAVYLCASETGRETQYFGPGTRLLVL.

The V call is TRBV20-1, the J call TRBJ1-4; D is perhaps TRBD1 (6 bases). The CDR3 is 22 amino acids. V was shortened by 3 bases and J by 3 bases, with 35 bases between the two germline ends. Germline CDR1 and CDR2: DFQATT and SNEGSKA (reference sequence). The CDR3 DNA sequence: TGCAGTGCTAGCGTCGGTGGGCCCCCGTTCGAGGGGGGTCCCCGGGCTAATGAAAAACTGTTTTTT. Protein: CSASVGGPPFEGGPRANEKLFF.

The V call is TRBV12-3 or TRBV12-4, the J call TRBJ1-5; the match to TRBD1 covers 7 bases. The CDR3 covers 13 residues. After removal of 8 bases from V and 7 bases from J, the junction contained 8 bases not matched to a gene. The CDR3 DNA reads TGTGCCAGCTCAGGGGGGAAACGCCAGCCCCAGCATTTT. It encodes CASSGGKRQPQHF.

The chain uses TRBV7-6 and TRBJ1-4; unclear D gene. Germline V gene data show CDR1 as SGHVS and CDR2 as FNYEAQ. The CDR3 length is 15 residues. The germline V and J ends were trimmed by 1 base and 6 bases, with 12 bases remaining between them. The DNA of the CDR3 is TGTGCCAGCAGCTTAGAGGGTTATGGGGATGAAAAACTGTTTTTT. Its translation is CASSLEGYGDEKLFF.

The DNA of the CDR3 is TGTGCCAGCAGTTTGAGTCCGGGCAATCAGCCCCAGCATTTT. Its translation: CASSLSPGNQPQHF. This rearrangement joins TRBV27 to TRBJ1-5; D ambiguous. V was cut by 3 bases and J by 2 bases, with 8 bases left in between. This CDR3 has 14 amino acids. Germline CDR1 and CDR2: MNHEY and SMNVEV (reference sequence).

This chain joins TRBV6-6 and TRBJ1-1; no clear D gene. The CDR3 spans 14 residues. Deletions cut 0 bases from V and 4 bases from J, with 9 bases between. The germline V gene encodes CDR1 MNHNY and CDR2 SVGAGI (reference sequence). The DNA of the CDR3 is TGTGCCAGCAGTTACTCGGAAGGTTTCACTGAAGCTTTCTTT. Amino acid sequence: CASSYSEGFTEAFF.

CDR3 DNA: TGCGCCAGCAGTGGCACCGGGACAGGGAAGTACGAGCAGTACTTC. Residues: CASSGTGTGKYEQYF. The chain joins TRBV10-2 to TRBJ2-7; TRBD1 matches 9 bases. Germline loops: CDR1 WSHSY, CDR2 SAAADI. V trimming: 4 bases; J trimming: 4 bases; junction bases outside the gene matches: 8. CDR3 length: 15 residues.

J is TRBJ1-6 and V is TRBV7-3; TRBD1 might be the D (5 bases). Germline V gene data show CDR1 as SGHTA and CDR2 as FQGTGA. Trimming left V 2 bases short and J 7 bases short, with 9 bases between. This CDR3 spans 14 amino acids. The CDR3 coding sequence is TGTGCCAGCAGCTTAGTCGCAGGGAATTCACCCCTCCACTTT. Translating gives CASSLVAGNSPLHF.

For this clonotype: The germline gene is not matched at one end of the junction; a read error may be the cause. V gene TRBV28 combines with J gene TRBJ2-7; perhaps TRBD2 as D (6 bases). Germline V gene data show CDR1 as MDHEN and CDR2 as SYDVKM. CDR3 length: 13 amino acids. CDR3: CASSGTGDYVQYF. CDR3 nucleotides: TGTGCCAGCAGTGGGACGGGAGACTACGTGCAGTACTTC. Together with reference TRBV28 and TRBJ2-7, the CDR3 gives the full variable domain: DVKVTQSSRYLVKRTGEKVFLECVQDMDHENMFWYRQDPGLGLRLIYFSYDVKMKEKGDIPEGYSVSREKKERFSLILESASTNQTSMYLCASSGTGDYVQYFGPGTRLTVT.

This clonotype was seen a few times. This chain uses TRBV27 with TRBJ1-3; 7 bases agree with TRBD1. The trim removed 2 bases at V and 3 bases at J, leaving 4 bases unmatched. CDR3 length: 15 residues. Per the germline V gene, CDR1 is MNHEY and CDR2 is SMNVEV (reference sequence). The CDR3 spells CASSLKGAVGNTIYF. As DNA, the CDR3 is TGTGCCAGCAGTTTAAAGGGGGCGGTTGGAAACACCATATATTTT.

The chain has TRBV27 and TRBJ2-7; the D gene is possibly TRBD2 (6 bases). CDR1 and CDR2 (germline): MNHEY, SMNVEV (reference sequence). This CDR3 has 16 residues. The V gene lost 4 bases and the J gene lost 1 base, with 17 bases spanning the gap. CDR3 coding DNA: TGTGCCAGCAGTTGGGGGATTGGCGGGATATCCTACGAGCAGTACTTC. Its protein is CASSWGIGGISYEQYF.

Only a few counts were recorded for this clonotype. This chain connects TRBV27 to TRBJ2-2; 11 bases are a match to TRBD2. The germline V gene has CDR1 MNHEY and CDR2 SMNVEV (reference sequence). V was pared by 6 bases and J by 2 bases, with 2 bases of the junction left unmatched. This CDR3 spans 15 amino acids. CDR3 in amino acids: CASSRLAGNTGELFF. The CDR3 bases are TGTGCCAGCAGCCGACTAGCGGGAAACACCGGGGAGCTGTTTTTT.

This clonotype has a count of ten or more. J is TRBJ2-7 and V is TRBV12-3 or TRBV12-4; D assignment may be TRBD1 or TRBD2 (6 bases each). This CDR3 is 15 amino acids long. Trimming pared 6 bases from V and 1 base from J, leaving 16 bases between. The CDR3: CASRSGARGSYEQYF. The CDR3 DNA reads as TGTGCCAGCAGGTCGGGAGCCAGGGGTTCCTACGAGCAGTACTTC.

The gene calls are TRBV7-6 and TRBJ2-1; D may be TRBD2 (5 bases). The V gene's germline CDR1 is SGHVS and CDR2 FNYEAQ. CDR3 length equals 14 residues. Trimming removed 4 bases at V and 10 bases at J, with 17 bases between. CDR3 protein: CASSSRADSPEQFF. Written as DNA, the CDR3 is TGTGCCAGCAGCTCGAGGGCCGACTCTCCCGAGCAGTTCTTC.

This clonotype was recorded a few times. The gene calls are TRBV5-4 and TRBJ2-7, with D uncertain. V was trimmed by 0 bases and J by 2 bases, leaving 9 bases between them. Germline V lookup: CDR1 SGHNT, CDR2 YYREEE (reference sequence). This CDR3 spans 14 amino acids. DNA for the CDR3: TGTGCCAGCAGCTTGGGTGGGAACCCCTACGAGCAGTACTTC. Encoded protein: CASSLGGNPYEQYF.

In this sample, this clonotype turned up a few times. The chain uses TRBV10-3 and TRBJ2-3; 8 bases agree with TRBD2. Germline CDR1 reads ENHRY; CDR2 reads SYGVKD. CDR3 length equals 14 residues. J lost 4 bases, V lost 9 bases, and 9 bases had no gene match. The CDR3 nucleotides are TGTGCCATTGCGGGGGGAGGAATGTCAGATACGCAGTATTTT. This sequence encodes CAIAGGGMSDTQYF.

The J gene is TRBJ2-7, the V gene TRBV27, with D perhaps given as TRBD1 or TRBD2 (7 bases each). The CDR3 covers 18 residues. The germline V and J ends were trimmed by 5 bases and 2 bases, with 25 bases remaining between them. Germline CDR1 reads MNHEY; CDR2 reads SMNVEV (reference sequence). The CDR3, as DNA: TGTGCCAGCAGTCCCGGGGGGACAGTCGGGACTTCCCCCTACGAGCAGTACTTC. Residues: CASSPGGTVGTSPYEQYF.

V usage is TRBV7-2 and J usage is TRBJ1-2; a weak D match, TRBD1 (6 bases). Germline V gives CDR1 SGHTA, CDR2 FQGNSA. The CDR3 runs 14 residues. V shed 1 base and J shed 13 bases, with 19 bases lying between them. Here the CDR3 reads CASSLEGTLLLSTF. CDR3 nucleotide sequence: TGTGCCAGCAGCTTAGAAGGGACACTCCTTCTTAGCACCTTC.

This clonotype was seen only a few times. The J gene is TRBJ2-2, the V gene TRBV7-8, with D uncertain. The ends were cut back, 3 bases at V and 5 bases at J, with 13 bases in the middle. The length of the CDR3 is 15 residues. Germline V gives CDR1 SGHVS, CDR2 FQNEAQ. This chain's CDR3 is CASSLTGPGTGELFF. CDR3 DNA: TGTGCCAGCAGCTTGACCGGGCCTGGGACCGGGGAGCTGTTTTTT. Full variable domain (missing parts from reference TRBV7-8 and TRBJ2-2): GAGVSQSPRYKVAKRGQDVALRCDPISGHVSLFWYQQALGQGPEFLTYFQNEAQLDKSGLPSDRFFAERPEGSVSTLKIQRTQQEDSAVYLCASSLTGPGTGELFFGEGSRLTVL.

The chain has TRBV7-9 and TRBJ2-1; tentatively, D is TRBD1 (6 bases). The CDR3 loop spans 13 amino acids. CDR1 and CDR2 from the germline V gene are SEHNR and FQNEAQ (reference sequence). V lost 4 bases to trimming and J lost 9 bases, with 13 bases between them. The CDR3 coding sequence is TGTGCCAGCAGCTGGGCCTCAGGGGTTGAGCAGTTCTTC. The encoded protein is CASSWASGVEQFF.

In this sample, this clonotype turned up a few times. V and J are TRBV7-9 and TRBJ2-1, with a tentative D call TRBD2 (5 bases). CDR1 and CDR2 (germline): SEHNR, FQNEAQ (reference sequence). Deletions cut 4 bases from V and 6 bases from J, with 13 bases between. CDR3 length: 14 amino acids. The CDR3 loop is CASSSLASRNEQFF. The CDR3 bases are TGTGCCAGCAGCTCCCTAGCCTCCCGCAATGAGCAGTTCTTC.

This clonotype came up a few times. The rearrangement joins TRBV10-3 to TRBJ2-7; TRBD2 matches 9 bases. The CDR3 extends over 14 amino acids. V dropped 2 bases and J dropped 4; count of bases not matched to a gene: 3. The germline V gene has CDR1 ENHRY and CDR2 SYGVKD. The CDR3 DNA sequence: TGTGCCATCAGTGAGGGTCTAGCGGGATACGAGCAGTACTTC. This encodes CAISEGLAGYEQYF.

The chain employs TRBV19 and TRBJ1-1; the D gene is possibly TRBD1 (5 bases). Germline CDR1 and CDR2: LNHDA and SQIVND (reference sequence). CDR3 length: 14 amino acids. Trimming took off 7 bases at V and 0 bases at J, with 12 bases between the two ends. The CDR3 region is CASTGRGMNTEAFF. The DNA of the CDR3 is TGTGCCAGTACCGGACGGGGGATGAACACTGAAGCTTTCTTT.

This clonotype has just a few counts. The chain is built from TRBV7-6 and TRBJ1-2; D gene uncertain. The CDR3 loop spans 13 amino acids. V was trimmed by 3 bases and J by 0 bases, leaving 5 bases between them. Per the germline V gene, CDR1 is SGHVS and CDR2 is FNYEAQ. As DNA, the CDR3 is TGTGCCAGCAGCTTCGGTTCTAACTATGGCTACACCTTC. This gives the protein CASSFGSNYGYTF.

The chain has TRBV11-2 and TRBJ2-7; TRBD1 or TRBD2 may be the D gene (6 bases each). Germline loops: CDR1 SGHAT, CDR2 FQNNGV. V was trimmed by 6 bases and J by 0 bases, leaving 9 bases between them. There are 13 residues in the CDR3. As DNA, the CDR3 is TGTGCCAGCAGTCGGGGGCACTCCTACGAGCAGTACTTC. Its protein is CASSRGHSYEQYF.